This passage covers 29 T cell receptor beta chains from one sample sequenced in a study of T cell responses to AZD1222 COVID-19 vaccine. Sequencing used immunoSEQ multiplex PCR; TCRdb keeps in-frame clones, though not all of them. The repertoire holds about 100,000 clones, with about 87% as singletons. Specimen: peripheral blood, collected on day 0 of AZD1222 vaccination. These receptors came from an adult in good health.

The chain couples TRBV9 to TRBJ2-3; TRBD2 might be the D (5 bases). The germline V gene has CDR1 SGDLS and CDR2 YYNGEE. V was clipped by 3 bases and J by 0 bases, with 11 bases between them. CDR3 length equals 15 residues. The CDR3 DNA follows: TGTGCCAGCAGCGCCAGCGGTTCTAGCACAGATACGCAGTATTTT. Translating it yields CASSASGSSTDTQYF.

This clone occurred once. The rearrangement links TRBV30 to TRBJ1-2; D gene unclear. CDR3 length: 13 residues. V lost 0 bases and J 8 bases, leaving 13 bases between the germline ends. Germline CDR1 reads GTSNPN; CDR2 reads SVGIG (reference sequence). CDR3 DNA: TGTGCCTGGAGTGTAAATTGGCTAGCGGGCTACACCTTC. As protein: CAWSVNWLAGYTF.

The V and J genes are TRBV6-5 and TRBJ1-6; D might be TRBD1 (5 bases). Trimming took off 7 bases at V and 8 bases at J, with 18 bases between the two ends. Looked up from germline, CDR1 is MNHEY and CDR2 is SVGAGI. This CDR3 comprises 15 residues. CDR3 DNA: TGTGCCAGCATAAGCCAGGGATCTATTGATTCACCCCTCCACTTT. It specifies CASISQGSIDSPLHF.

This chain joins TRBV4-3 and TRBJ2-1; possible D gene TRBD2, 5 bases. V lost 4 bases and J 1 base, leaving 11 bases between the germline ends. The CDR3 sequence is 15 residues long. Germline loops: CDR1 LGHNA, CDR2 YSLEER. The CDR3 loop is CASSRGLMSYNEQFF. CDR3 bases: TGCGCCAGCAGCCGAGGACTGATGTCCTACAATGAGCAGTTCTTC.

V usage is TRBV4-1 and J usage is TRBJ1-2; 8 bases line up with TRBD1. The CDR3 loop spans 17 amino acids. The V gene end was trimmed by 1 base and the J gene end by 6 bases; junction bases not matched to a gene: 13. Germline V gene lookup returns CDR1 MGHRA and CDR2 YSYEKL. The CDR3 region has the DNA TGCGCCAGCAGCCAAGGGGGGCACGGACAGGGAGGGCATGGCTACACCTTC. Its translation is CASSQGGHGQGGHGYTF.

The V call is TRBV6-1, the J call TRBJ1-2, with TRBD1 matching over 8 bases. The CDR3 is 16 amino acids. Germline V gives CDR1 MNHNS, CDR2 SASEGT. V gave up 2 bases and J gave up 5 bases; unmatched junction bases: 10. The CDR3 DNA reads as TGTGCCAGCAGTGAAAGAGACAGGGGCACTACGTATGGCTACACCTTC. Its translation is CASSERDRGTTYGYTF.

This clone was recorded only once. The rearrangement uses TRBV27 and TRBJ1-2, with 7 bases aligning to TRBD1. Germline CDR1 is MNHEY and CDR2 is SMNVEV (reference sequence). J was trimmed by 4 bases and V by 5 bases; bases with no gene match: 4. CDR3 length equals 13 residues. The CDR3 DNA follows: TGTGCCAGCAGTCCTAACAGGGGCTATGGCTACACCTTC. Amino acids: CASSPNRGYGYTF.

V is TRBV7-2 and J is TRBJ2-5; the D gene is possibly TRBD1 (5 bases). The germline CDR1 and CDR2 sequences are SGHTA and FQGNSA. The CDR3 has 14 amino acids. The V and J ends lost 4 bases and 5 bases respectively, with 14 bases between them. The CDR3 region has the DNA TGTGCCAGCAGCTCCACCGTGGGGCAGGAGACCCAGTACTTC. This sequence encodes CASSSTVGQETQYF.

V is TRBV21-1 and J is TRBJ2-5; the table's D call TRBD2 went unverified against the DNA. TRBV21-1 is annotated as a pseudogene. The CDR3 extends over 16 amino acids. In nucleotides, the CDR3 is TGTGCCAGCAGCAATAGGGGACTAGCGGGAGAAGAGACCCAGTACTTC. Protein: CASSNRGLAGEETQYF.

The chain's CDR3 is CASIPTRAPYEQYF. CDR3 nucleotides: TGTGCCAGCATTCCGACTAGAGCCCCCTACGAGCAGTACTTC. This rearrangement joins TRBV6-5 to TRBJ2-7, with D perhaps matching TRBD2 (6 bases). The germline V gene has CDR1 MNHEY and CDR2 SVGAGI. The V and J ends lost 7 bases and 2 bases respectively, with 15 bases between them. The CDR3 is made up of 14 amino acids.

The rearrangement uses TRBV7-2 and TRBJ2-3, with 10 bases lining up with TRBD2. CDR1 is SGHTA and CDR2 is FQGNSA in the germline V gene. With V trimmed by 3 bases and J by 1 base, 13 bases remained unmatched. The CDR3 totals 19 residues. The CDR3 coding sequence is TGTGCCAGCAGCTTGTTTAGGCTAGCGGGGGCCGAGGGCACAGATACGCAGTATTTT. Translating gives CASSLFRLAGAEGTDTQYF.

The rearrangement uses TRBV19 and TRBJ1-5, with TRBD1 identical over 7 bases. There are 17 residues in the CDR3. Germline values: CDR1 LNHDA, CDR2 SQIVND (reference sequence). With V trimmed by 4 bases and J by 2 bases, 11 bases remained unmatched. CDR3 residues: CASSTHPTGDGNQPQHF. Written as DNA, the CDR3 is TGTGCCAGTAGTACACATCCCACAGGGGACGGCAATCAGCCCCAGCATTTT.

This clone was seen a single time. The J gene is TRBJ2-7, the V gene TRBV7-8; D perhaps matches TRBD1 (6 bases). The CDR3 runs to 13 residues. Germline V gene lookup returns CDR1 SGHVS and CDR2 FQNEAQ. V lost 4 bases and J lost 3, with 10 bases in between. As DNA, the CDR3 is TGTGCCAGCAGCTGGGACACCCTCTACGAGCAGTACTTC. It encodes CASSWDTLYEQYF.

J is TRBJ2-5 and V is TRBV5-4; TRBD1 aligns across 8 bases. Per the germline V gene, CDR1 is SGHNT and CDR2 is YYREEE (reference sequence). Germline trimming cut 5 bases from V and 3 bases from J; bases unmatched to any gene: 3. CDR3 size: 13 residues. The CDR3 bases are TGTGCCAGCAGAACAGGGGGAAAAGAGACCCAGTACTTC. This codes for CASRTGGKETQYF.

The chain is built from TRBV28 and TRBJ2-7; D might be TRBD1 or TRBD2, each matching 6 bases. Trimming removed 3 bases from V and 6 bases from J, with 12 bases in between. CDR3 length equals 13 residues. Germline V CDR1 and CDR2: MDHEN, SYDVKM. The CDR3 DNA reads as TGTGCCAGCAGTTTGGGGGGCAGGGGCGAGCAGTACTTC. Its protein product is CASSLGGRGEQYF. Combining the CDR3 with reference TRBV28 and TRBJ2-7 gives the whole variable domain DVKVTQSSRYLVKRTGEKVFLECVQDMDHENMFWYRQDPGLGLRLIYFSYDVKMKEKGDIPEGYSVSREKKERFSLILESASTNQTSMYLCASSLGGRGEQYFGPGTRLTVT.

The sample holds one count of this clone. The chain has TRBV28 and TRBJ2-7, with D possibly matching TRBD2 (7 bases). The V end was cut by 6 bases, the J end by 9 bases, with 30 bases between. In germline, CDR1 is MDHEN, CDR2 SYDVKM. The length of the CDR3 is 17 residues. The CDR3 DNA is TGTGCCAGCAGCCCTAGTGGGGGGGGCTTATCATCTTCAGGGCAGTACTTC. Its protein is CASSPSGGGLSSSGQYF.

The gene calls are TRBV25-1 and TRBJ2-7; 7 bases align to TRBD2. The germline CDR1 and CDR2 sequences are MGHDK and SYGVNS. The CDR3 spans 17 residues. V lost 6 bases, J lost 2 bases, and 16 bases stayed unmatched. CDR3 coding DNA: TGTGCCAGCAGCTCATGGGGACTAAGCGGGAATACCTACGAGCAGTACTTC. Translation gives CASSSWGLSGNTYEQYF.

The rearrangement links TRBV28 to TRBJ2-4; 8 nucleotides align to TRBD1. This CDR3 has 17 residues. V lost 6 bases and J lost 0; bases outside the gene matches: 10. Germline CDR1 is MDHEN and CDR2 is SYDVKM. For the CDR3, the DNA is TGTGCCAGCAGACCGCAAGGACAGGGACTAGCCAAAAACATTCAGTACTTC. The encoded protein is CASRPQGQGLAKNIQYF.

CDR3 DNA sequence: TGTGCCAGCAGATCGACAGGGACGAGCGGCTACACCTTC. Amino acids: CASRSTGTSGYTF. This chain connects TRBV2 to TRBJ1-2; TRBD1 matches at 7 bases. The CDR3 is 13 residues long. The germline V gene has CDR1 SNHLY and CDR2 FYNNEI. After removal of 6 bases from V and 8 bases from J, the junction contained 9 bases not matched to a gene.

This rearrangement joins TRBV4-1 to TRBJ1-3; D is unclear. Trimming took 5 bases from V and 0 from J, leaving 14 bases between them. This CDR3 region has 16 residues. The germline V gene has CDR1 MGHRA and CDR2 YSYEKL. CDR3 residues: CASSYPGRNSGNTIYF. The CDR3 DNA sequence: TGCGCCAGCAGCTACCCCGGGAGAAACTCTGGAAACACCATATATTTT.

The chain uses TRBV7-2 and TRBJ1-5, with 9 bases fitting TRBD1. V lost 5 bases, J lost 5 bases, and 4 bases stayed unmatched. Germline assignment: CDR1 SGHTA and CDR2 FQGNSA. The CDR3 length is 14 residues. CDR3 sequence (DNA): TGTGCCAGCAGCACGACAGGGGGGTATCAGCCCCAGCATTTT. Protein sequence: CASSTTGGYQPQHF.

The chain carries TRBV4-3 and TRBJ1-2, with TRBD1 identical over 7 bases. Germline V gives CDR1 LGHNA, CDR2 YSLEER. This CDR3 is 15 amino acids long. J was trimmed by 8 bases and V by 0 bases; bases with no gene match: 9. This CDR3 is CASSQDRGQYLGYTF. CDR3 DNA sequence: TGCGCCAGCAGCCAAGATAGGGGACAGTACCTAGGCTACACCTTC.

The chain has TRBV11-2 and TRBJ1-2, with D tentatively TRBD1 (5 bases). CDR1 and CDR2 from the germline V gene are SGHAT and FQNNGV. Trimming stripped 5 bases from V and 6 bases from J, with 16 bases between. This CDR3 has 14 amino acids. The CDR3 DNA follows: TGTGCCAGCAGCCAGAGAGGGGTTAAAAATGGCTACACCTTC. This codes for CASSQRGVKNGYTF.

This CDR3 reads CASSQDDRRRYTEAFF. In DNA form, the CDR3 reads TGCGCCAGCAGCCAAGATGACCGGCGGAGATACACTGAAGCTTTCTTT. The V and J genes are TRBV4-1 and TRBJ1-1; D gene ambiguous. The V gene lost 0 bases and the J gene lost 3 bases, with 14 bases spanning the gap. The CDR3 is 16 amino acids. Germline CDR1 reads MGHRA; CDR2 reads YSYEKL.

CDR3 nucleotides: TGCGCCAGCAGCTTGGCTACAGGGAGGACAGATACGCAGTATTTT. It translates to CASSLATGRTDTQYF. The chain carries TRBV5-1 and TRBJ2-3; D tentatively reads TRBD1 or TRBD2 (6 bases each). Deletions cut 0 bases from V and 3 bases from J, with 11 bases between. Germline CDR1 SGHRS, CDR2 YFSETQ. This CDR3 has 15 residues.

This clone came up once. This chain joins TRBV5-6 and TRBJ2-7; D gene unclear. The germline V and J ends were trimmed by 0 bases and 1 base, with 5 bases remaining between them. Germline V CDR1 and CDR2: SGHDT, YYEEEE. This CDR3 contains 13 residues. CDR3 DNA: TGTGCCAGCAGCTTGGTAAGTTCCTACGAGCAGTACTTC. It yields the protein CASSLVSSYEQYF.

The chain is built from TRBV29-1 and TRBJ1-4, with D maybe TRBD1 (5 bases). The CDR3 totals 13 residues. In germline, CDR1 is SQVTM, CDR2 ANQGSEA. V shed 4 bases and J shed 5 bases, with 11 bases lying between them. CDR3 protein: CSVGGQSNEKLFF. CDR3 coding DNA: TGCAGCGTTGGAGGACAAAGCAATGAAAAACTGTTTTTT.

This chain uses TRBV5-1 with TRBJ2-3, with D unclear. The V gene's germline CDR1 is SGHRS and CDR2 YFSETQ. V lost 4 bases, J lost 2 bases, and 11 bases lay in between. The length of the CDR3 is 14 residues. The CDR3 DNA reads as TGCGCCAGCAGCGCCGCCCGGGTCACAGATACGCAGTATTTT. Its translation is CASSAARVTDTQYF. The full variable domain, rest sourced from reference TRBV5-1 and TRBJ2-3, is KAGVTQTPRYLIKTRGQQVTLSCSPISGHRSVSWYQQTPGQGLQFLFEYFSETQRNKGNFPGRFSGRQFSNSRSEMNVSTLELGDSALYLCASSAARVTDTQYFGPGTRLTVL.

The chain carries TRBV30 and TRBJ2-7; D perhaps matches TRBD2 (5 bases). Between the trimmed V and J ends, which lost 0 bases and 6 bases, there was a span of 15 bases. Germline assignment: CDR1 GTSNPN and CDR2 SVGIG (reference sequence). The CDR3 runs to 14 residues. CDR3 protein: CAWSVPPQRVEQYF. DNA of the CDR3: TGTGCCTGGAGTGTACCCCCTCAGAGGGTCGAGCAGTACTTC.